The T cell receptor beta chain described here comes from a study of CD4 T cells in relation to SARS-CoV-2 and coronaviruses. Study background: The HLA restriction of the shared crossreactive spike epitopes was mapped.

V shed 5 bases and J shed 2 bases, with 12 bases lying between them. Per the germline V gene, CDR1 is SGHVS and CDR2 is FNYEAQ. The CDR3 is 15 residues long. Naive or memory CD4+ cells were cultured 1:1 with T cell-depleted PBMCs plus CEF. In its sample, this clone was seen a few times. No antigen is known for it. Broader study findings: Samples before the pandemic and after infection were not matched within any donor. In around two thirds of donors, memory CD4+ clonotypes crossrecognized SARS-CoV-2 and at least one common cold coronavirus spike.

The protocol was immunoSEQ multiplex PCR, while the TCRdb copy is restricted to in-frame clones and leaves out a portion. The repertoire consists of about 40,000 clones, with about 80% occurring once and the leading ten covering 6% to 8%. The material sequenced was naive CD4+ T cells from PBMCs, cultured in vitro. Subset denoted: naive CD4+ T cells isolated by negative enrichment. V usage is TRBV7-6 and J usage is TRBJ2-2; D is undetermined. The TCR sequence derives from an adult with COVID-19. Written as DNA, the CDR3 is TGTGCCAGCAGCGTCCAGTGGGGAAACACCGGGGAGCTGTTTTTT. Translated, it gives CASSVQWGNTGELFF.